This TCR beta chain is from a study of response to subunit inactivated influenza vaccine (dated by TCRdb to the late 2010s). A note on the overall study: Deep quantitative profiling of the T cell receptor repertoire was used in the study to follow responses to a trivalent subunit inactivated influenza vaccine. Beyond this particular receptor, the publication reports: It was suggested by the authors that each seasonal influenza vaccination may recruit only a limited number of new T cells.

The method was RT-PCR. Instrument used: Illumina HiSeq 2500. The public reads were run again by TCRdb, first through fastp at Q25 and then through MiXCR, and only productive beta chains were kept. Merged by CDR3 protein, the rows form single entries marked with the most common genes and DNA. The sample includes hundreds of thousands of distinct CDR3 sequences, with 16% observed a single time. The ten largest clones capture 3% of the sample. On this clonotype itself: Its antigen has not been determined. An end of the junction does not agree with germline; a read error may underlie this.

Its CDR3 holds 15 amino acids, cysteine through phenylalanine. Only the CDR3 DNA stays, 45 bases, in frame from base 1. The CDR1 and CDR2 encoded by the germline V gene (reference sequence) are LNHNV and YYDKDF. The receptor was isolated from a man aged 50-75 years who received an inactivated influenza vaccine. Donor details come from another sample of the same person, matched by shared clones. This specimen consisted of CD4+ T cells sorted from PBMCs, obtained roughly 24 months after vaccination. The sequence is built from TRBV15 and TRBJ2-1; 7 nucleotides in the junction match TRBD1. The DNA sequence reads TGTGCCACCAGCAAGACCGGGACAGTTTACAACGAGCAGTTCTTC. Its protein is CATSKTGTVYNEQFF.